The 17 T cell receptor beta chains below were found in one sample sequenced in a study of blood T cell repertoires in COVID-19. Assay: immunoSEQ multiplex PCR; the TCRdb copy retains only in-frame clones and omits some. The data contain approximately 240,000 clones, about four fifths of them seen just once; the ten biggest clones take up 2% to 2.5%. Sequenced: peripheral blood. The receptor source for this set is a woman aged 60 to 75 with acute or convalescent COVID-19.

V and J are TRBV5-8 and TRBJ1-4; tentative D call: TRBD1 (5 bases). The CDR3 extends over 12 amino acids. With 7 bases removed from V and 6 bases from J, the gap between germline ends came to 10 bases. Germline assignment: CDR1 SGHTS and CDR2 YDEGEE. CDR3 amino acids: CASVRGYEKLFF. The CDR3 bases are TGTGCCAGCGTAAGGGGCTATGAAAAACTGTTTTTT.

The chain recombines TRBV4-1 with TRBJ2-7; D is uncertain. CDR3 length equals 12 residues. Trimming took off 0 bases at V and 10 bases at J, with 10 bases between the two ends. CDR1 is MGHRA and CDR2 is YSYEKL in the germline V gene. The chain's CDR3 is CASSQDQRTQYF. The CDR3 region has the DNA TGCGCCAGCAGCCAAGATCAGCGAACTCAGTACTTC.

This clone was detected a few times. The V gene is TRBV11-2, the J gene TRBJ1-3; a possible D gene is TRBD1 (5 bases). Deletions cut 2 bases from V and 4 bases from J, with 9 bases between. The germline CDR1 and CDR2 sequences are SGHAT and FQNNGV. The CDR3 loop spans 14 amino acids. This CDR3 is CASSLSGQGNTIYF. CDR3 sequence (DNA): TGTGCCAGCAGCTTATCAGGGCAAGGAAACACCATATATTTT.

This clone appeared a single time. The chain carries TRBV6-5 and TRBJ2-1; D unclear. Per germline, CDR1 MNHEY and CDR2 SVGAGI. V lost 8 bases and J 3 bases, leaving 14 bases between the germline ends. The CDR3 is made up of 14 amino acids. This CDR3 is CASAGIAGYNEQFF. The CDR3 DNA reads TGTGCCAGCGCCGGAATAGCTGGCTACAATGAGCAGTTCTTC.

CDR3 in DNA: TGTGCCAGCAGCCGGACAGGGGCCCAGAGCGGCTACACCTTC. Protein product: CASSRTGAQSGYTF. The V and J genes are TRBV3-1 (or the pseudogene TRBV3-2) and TRBJ1-2, with 9 bases matching TRBD1. After removal of 4 bases from V and 8 bases from J, the junction contained 8 bases not matched to a gene. The CDR3 has 14 amino acids. CDR1 is LGHDT, CDR2 YNNKEL, per germline (reference sequence).

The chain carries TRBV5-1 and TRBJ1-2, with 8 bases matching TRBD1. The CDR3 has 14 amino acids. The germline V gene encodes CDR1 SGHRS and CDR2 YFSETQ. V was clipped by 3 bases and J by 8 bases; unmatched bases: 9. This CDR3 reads CASSSTGVGEGYTF. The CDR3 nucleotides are TGCGCCAGCAGCTCGACAGGGGTAGGAGAAGGCTACACCTTC. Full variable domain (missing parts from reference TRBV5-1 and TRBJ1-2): KAGVTQTPRYLIKTRGQQVTLSCSPISGHRSVSWYQQTPGQGLQFLFEYFSETQRNKGNFPGRFSGRQFSNSRSEMNVSTLELGDSALYLCASSSTGVGEGYTFGSGTRLTVV.

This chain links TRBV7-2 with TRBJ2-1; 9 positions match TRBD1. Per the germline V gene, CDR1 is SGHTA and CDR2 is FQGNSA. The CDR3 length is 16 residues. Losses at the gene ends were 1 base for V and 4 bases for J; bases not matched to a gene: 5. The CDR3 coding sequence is TGTGCCAGCAGCTTAGTTATTGGACAGGGGTACAATGAGCAGTTCTTC. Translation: CASSLVIGQGYNEQFF.

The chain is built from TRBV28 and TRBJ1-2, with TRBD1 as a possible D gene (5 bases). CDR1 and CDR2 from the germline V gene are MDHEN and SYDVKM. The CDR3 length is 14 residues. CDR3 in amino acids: CAIKKGALNYGYTF. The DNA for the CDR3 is TGTGCTATCAAAAAAGGGGCGCTGAACTATGGCTACACCTTC.

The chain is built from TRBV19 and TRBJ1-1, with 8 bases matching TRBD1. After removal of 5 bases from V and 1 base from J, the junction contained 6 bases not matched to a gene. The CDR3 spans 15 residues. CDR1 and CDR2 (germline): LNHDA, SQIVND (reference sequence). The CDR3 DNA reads TGTGCCAGTAGTGCCAGGGGGCCCAAGAACACTGAAGCTTTCTTT. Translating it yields CASSARGPKNTEAFF.

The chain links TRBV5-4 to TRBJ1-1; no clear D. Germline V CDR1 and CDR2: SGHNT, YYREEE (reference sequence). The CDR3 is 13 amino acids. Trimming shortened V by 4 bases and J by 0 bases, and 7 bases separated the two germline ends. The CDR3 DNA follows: TGTGCCAGCAGCCTGTATATGAACACTGAAGCTTTCTTT. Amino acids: CASSLYMNTEAFF.

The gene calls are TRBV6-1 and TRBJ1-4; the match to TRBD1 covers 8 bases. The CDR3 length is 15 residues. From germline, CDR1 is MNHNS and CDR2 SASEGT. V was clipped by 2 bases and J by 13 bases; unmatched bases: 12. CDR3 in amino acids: CASSEKSRDRLALFF. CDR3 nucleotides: TGTGCCAGCAGTGAAAAGTCCCGGGACAGGCTAGCACTGTTTTTT.

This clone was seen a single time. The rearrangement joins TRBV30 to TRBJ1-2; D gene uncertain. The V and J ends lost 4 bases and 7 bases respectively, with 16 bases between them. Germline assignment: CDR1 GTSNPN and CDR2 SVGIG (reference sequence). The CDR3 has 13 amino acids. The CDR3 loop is CAWNPFGEGGYTF. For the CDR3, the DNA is TGTGCCTGGAACCCGTTCGGCGAGGGTGGCTACACCTTC.

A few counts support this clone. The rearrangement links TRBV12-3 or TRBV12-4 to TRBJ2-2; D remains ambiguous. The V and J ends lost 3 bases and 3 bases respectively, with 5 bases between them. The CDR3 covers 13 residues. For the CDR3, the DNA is TGTGCCAGCAGTTTGAGCCACACCGGGGAGCTGTTTTTT. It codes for CASSLSHTGELFF.

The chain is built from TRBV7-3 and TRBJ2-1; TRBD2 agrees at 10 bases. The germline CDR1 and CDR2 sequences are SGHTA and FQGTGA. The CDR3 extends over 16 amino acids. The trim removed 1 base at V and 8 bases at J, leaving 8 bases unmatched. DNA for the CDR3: TGTGCCAGCAGCTTAAAACCTAGCGGGGGAGTCGATGAGCAGTTCTTC. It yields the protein CASSLKPSGGVDEQFF.

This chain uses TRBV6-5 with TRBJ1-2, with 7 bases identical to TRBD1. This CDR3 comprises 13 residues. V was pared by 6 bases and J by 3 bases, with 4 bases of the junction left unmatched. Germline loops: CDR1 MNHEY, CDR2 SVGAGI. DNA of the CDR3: TGTGCCAGCAGGACAGGGATCGACTATGGCTACACCTTC. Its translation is CASRTGIDYGYTF.

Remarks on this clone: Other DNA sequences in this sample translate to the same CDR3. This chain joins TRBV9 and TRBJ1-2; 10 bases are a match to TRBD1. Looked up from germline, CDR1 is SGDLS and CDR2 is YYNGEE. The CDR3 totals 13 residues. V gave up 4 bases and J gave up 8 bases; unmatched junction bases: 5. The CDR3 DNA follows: TGTGCCAGCAGCCCCGGACAGGGGGACGGCTACACCTTC. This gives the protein CASSPGQGDGYTF.

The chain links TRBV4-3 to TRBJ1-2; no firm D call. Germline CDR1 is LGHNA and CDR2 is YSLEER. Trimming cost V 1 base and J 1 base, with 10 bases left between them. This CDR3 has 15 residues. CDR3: CASSQVRELNYGYTF. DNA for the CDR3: TGCGCCAGCAGCCAAGTTAGGGAGCTTAACTATGGCTACACCTTC.